This record looks at one TCR beta chain sequence and its context. The antigen is unknown. The CDR3 extends 3 residues past the end of the read, so its final part is completed from the germline J gene. Trimming stripped 4 bases from V and 3 bases from J, with 15 bases between. CDR1 and CDR2 from the germline V gene are SEHNR and FQNEAQ (reference sequence). The CDR3 extends over 15 amino acids. immunoSEQ multiplex PCR used an average of approximately 1,300 ng genomic DNA. Method: immunoSEQ multiplex PCR; TCRdb's copy keeps in-frame clones and lacks some. In total, the table holds approximately 18,000 clones. These data are taken from a study of T cells in women clearing cervical HPV infection. General study findings and limits: It is unknown whether associations predate infection; no effector/memory or HPV-specific sorting.

Sequencing input: blood buffy coat. V usage is TRBV7-9 and J usage is TRBJ1-1; unclear D gene. The clonotype comes from a woman between 18 and 69 years old with a cervical HPV16 infection that either progressed to CIN3+ or cleared (not recorded which). The part of the CDR3 DNA that was read is TGTGCCAGCAGCTCCGCCATAGGGTCGCACACTGAA. It translates to CASSSAIGSHTE. In full, the CDR3 is CASSSAIGSHTEAFF.